A single sample is the source of the 20 T cell receptor beta chains below, sequenced in a study of blood T cell repertoires in COVID-19. Sequencing was performed with immunoSEQ multiplex PCR; in TCRdb, only in-frame clones are kept and a portion is missing. Among 200,000 to 300,000 clones listed, approximately 88% were seen once. The sample consisted of PBMCs or T cells enriched from blood (not recorded which). These receptors came from a woman aged 40 to 55 with acute COVID-19.

The J gene is TRBJ2-5, the V gene TRBV6-5; D may be TRBD2 (6 bases). The V gene lost 6 bases and the J gene lost 4 bases, with 18 bases spanning the gap. CDR1 and CDR2 from the germline V gene are MNHEY and SVGAGI. The CDR3 totals 15 residues. The CDR3 coding sequence is TGTGCCAGCAGGGGACGCCGGGAGCAGTTAGAGACCCAGTACTTC. Protein: CASRGRREQLETQYF.

The chain has TRBV2 and TRBJ2-2; possible D gene TRBD1, 6 bases. In germline, CDR1 is SNHLY, CDR2 FYNNEI. V was clipped by 3 bases and J by 1 base, with 12 bases between them. The CDR3 consists of 16 residues. The chain's CDR3 is CASSDVLGQNTGELFF. The CDR3 nucleotides are TGTGCCAGCAGTGACGTTCTGGGACAGAACACCGGGGAGCTGTTTTTT.

The chain links TRBV24-1 to TRBJ2-2, with 9 bases that match TRBD2. V shed 4 bases, J shed 4 bases, and the junction held 9 bases outside the gene matches. CDR1 and CDR2 (germline): KGHDR, SFDVKD. The CDR3 contains 17 residues. CDR3 bases: TGTGCCACCAGTGACCAAAAAGGACTAGCGTTCACCGGGGAGCTGTTTTTT. Translation gives CATSDQKGLAFTGELFF.

V usage is TRBV18 and J usage is TRBJ1-4; no firm D call. The germline CDR1 and CDR2 sequences are KGHSH and LQKENI. Trimming cost V 1 base and J 6 bases, with 24 bases left between them. The CDR3 length is 19 residues. CDR3 nucleotide sequence: TGTGCCAGCTCACCACTTCTGGCCAAGGCGGCGACCGGGGATGAAAAACTGTTTTTT. Protein product: CASSPLLAKAATGDEKLFF.

V gene TRBV27 combines with J gene TRBJ1-2; D might be TRBD1 (6 bases). The CDR3 runs to 15 residues. Germline CDR1 is MNHEY and CDR2 is SMNVEV (reference sequence). The ends were cut back, 3 bases at V and 3 bases at J, with 14 bases in the middle. The CDR3 protein is CASSFEQGSYYGYTF. Here the CDR3 DNA reads TGTGCCAGCAGTTTTGAGCAGGGGTCCTACTATGGCTACACCTTC.

The rearrangement uses TRBV11-3 and TRBJ1-3; 10 bases fit TRBD1. The CDR3 covers 18 residues. V was pared by 3 bases and J by 1 base, with 9 bases of the junction left unmatched. Germline-derived CDR1 and CDR2 are SGHNT and YENEEA. CDR3 protein: CASSLLDRGFLSGNTIYF. CDR3 nucleotide sequence: TGTGCCAGCAGCTTGCTGGACAGGGGGTTTCTTTCTGGAAACACCATATATTTT.

Comments on this clone: The junction departs from germline at one end; a sequencing error may be responsible. The V call is TRBV6-6, the J call TRBJ2-7; 13 bases align to TRBD2. The CDR3 runs 17 residues. Germline V gene sequence: CDR1 MNHNY, CDR2 SVGAGI (reference sequence). CDR3 amino acids: CASTRRDFGTSGISLSF. The DNA of the CDR3 is TGTGCCAGCACTCGACGGGACTTCGGGACTAGCGGGATCAGCTTGTCCTTC.

V gene TRBV9 combines with J gene TRBJ2-1; the D gene is possibly TRBD2 (6 bases). V was clipped by 1 base and J by 0 bases, with 8 bases between them. Looked up from germline, CDR1 is SGDLS and CDR2 is YYNGEE. The length of the CDR3 is 15 residues. The CDR3 spells CASSVTGSSYNEQFF. Here the CDR3 DNA reads TGTGCCAGCAGCGTAACCGGGAGCTCCTACAATGAGCAGTTCTTC.

The chain combines TRBV11-3 with TRBJ2-7; 7 nucleotides line up with TRBD1. Trimming removed 5 bases from V and 2 bases from J; junction bases left unmatched: 6. Germline loops: CDR1 SGHNT, CDR2 YENEEA. The CDR3 length is 14 residues. The CDR3 nucleotides read TGTGCCAGCAGCCCGGGGACAGCGCCCTACGAGCAGTACGTC. This codes for CASSPGTAPYEQYV.

V gene TRBV6-5 combines with J gene TRBJ2-7; 8 bases align to TRBD2. J gave up 2 bases and V 6 bases, and 6 bases lay outside the gene matches. CDR3 length: 14 residues. Germline assignment: CDR1 MNHEY and CDR2 SVGAGI. In DNA, the CDR3 is TGTGCCAGCAGGCCACTAGCGGACGCCTACGAGCAGTACGTC. As protein: CASRPLADAYEQYV.

The rearrangement links TRBV5-1 to TRBJ1-5; D is perhaps TRBD1 (5 bases). In germline, CDR1 is SGHRS, CDR2 YFSETQ. With 2 bases removed from V and 7 bases from J, the gap between germline ends came to 13 bases. The CDR3 totals 14 residues. The CDR3 DNA reads as TGCGCCAGCAGCTTTGTGCAGGGAGGGCAGCCCCAGCATTTT. Amino acids: CASSFVQGGQPQHF.

The gene calls are TRBV6-5 and TRBJ1-1, with D uncertain. This CDR3 is built from 13 residues. CDR1 and CDR2 from the germline V gene are MNHEY and SVGAGI. Trimming left V 3 bases short and J 4 bases short, with 9 bases between. CDR3 region: CASSYESGTEAFF. DNA of the CDR3: TGTGCCAGCAGTTATGAGAGCGGCACTGAAGCTTTCTTT.

This chain connects TRBV28 to TRBJ1-2; a possible D gene is TRBD1 (6 bases). The length of the CDR3 is 13 residues. CDR1 is MDHEN and CDR2 is SYDVKM in the germline V gene. V dropped 6 bases and J dropped 6 bases, with 14 bases sitting between them. The CDR3: CASRERTANGYTF. The DNA for the CDR3 is TGTGCCAGCAGGGAGCGGACAGCGAATGGCTACACCTTC.

This rearrangement joins TRBV2 to TRBJ1-1; D remains unclear. Trimming cost V 3 bases and J 0 bases, with 8 bases left between them. Germline V gene lookup returns CDR1 SNHLY and CDR2 FYNNEI. The CDR3 loop spans 14 amino acids. CDR3 amino acids: CASSEGNMNTEAFF. The CDR3 DNA reads TGTGCCAGCAGTGAGGGCAACATGAACACTGAAGCTTTCTTT.

This clone occurred a few times. The rearrangement joins TRBV5-6 to TRBJ2-7; TRBD2 matches at 13 bases. This CDR3 is 14 amino acids long. The V gene end was trimmed by 4 bases and the J gene end by 7 bases; junction bases not matched to a gene: 5. CDR1 SGHDT and CDR2 YYEEEE come from the germline V gene. The CDR3 here is CASSPGLAGREQYF. DNA for the CDR3: TGTGCCAGCAGCCCGGGACTAGCGGGAAGGGAGCAGTACTTC.

The rearrangement links TRBV30 to TRBJ1-2, with 9 bases identical to TRBD1. Trimming took 0 bases from V and 13 from J; bases not matched to a gene: 9. CDR3 size: 13 residues. Germline V CDR1 and CDR2: GTSNPN, SVGIG (reference sequence). The CDR3 loop is CAWSVWGQGFFTF. CDR3 nucleotide sequence: TGTGCCTGGAGTGTATGGGGACAGGGCTTTTTCACCTTC.

V gene TRBV19 combines with J gene TRBJ1-1; 7 bases align to TRBD1. Germline assignment: CDR1 LNHDA and CDR2 SQIVND (reference sequence). Trimming took 7 bases from V and 0 from J; bases not matched to a gene: 2. The CDR3 extends over 13 amino acids. The CDR3 DNA is TGTGCCAGTAAGGGGGCTGTGAACACTGAAGCTTTCTTT. It specifies CASKGAVNTEAFF.

The rearrangement joins TRBV18 to TRBJ1-1, with a weak D call TRBD1 (5 bases). Trimming took off 2 bases at V and 1 base at J, with 11 bases between the two ends. The V gene's germline CDR1 is KGHSH and CDR2 LQKENI. The length of the CDR3 is 15 residues. The CDR3 spells CASSPTQGRNTEAFF. CDR3 DNA: TGTGCCAGCTCACCAACCCAGGGCCGGAACACTGAAGCTTTCTTT.

The chain recombines TRBV27 with TRBJ1-5; D not resolved. Germline-derived CDR1 and CDR2 are MNHEY and SMNVEV (reference sequence). The CDR3 consists of 13 residues. The CDR3 protein is CAIAMGRDQPQHF. The CDR3 DNA reads TGTGCGATCGCGATGGGGAGGGATCAGCCCCAGCATTTT.

The CDR3 protein is CASSRGPGNTIYF. The CDR3 nucleotides are TGTGCCAGTTCCAGGGGGCCTGGAAACACCATATATTTT. This chain connects TRBV19 to TRBJ1-3, with 8 positions matching TRBD1. Germline V gene lookup returns CDR1 LNHDA and CDR2 SQIVND (reference sequence). J was trimmed by 2 bases and V by 8 bases; bases with no gene match: 2. This CDR3 is built from 13 residues. The full variable domain, its missing parts supplied by reference TRBV19 and TRBJ1-3, is DGGITQSPKYLFRKEGQNVTLSCEQNLNHDAMYWYRQDPGQGLRLIYYSQIVNDFQKGDIAEGYSVSREKKESFPLTVTSAQKNPTAFYLCASSRGPGNTIYFGEGSWLTVV.